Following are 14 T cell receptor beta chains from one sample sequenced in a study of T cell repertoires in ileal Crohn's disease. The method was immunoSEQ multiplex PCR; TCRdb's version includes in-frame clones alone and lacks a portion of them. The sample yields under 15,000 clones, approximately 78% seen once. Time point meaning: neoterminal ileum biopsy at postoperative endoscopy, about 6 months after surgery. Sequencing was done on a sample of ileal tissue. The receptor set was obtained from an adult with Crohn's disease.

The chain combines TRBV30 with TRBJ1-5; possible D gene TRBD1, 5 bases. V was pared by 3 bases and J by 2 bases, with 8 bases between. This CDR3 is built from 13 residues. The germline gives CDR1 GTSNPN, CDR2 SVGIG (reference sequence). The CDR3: CAWSREGNQPQHF. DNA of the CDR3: TGTGCCTGGAGCAGGGAAGGCAATCAGCCCCAGCATTTT.

The chain's CDR3 is CASSVDDRATGYTF. The CDR3 nucleotides are TGTGCCAGCAGTGTAGACGACAGGGCGACGGGCTACACCTTC. The J gene is TRBJ1-2, the V gene TRBV2; 7 nucleotides match TRBD1. The CDR3 is 14 amino acids. V lost 4 bases to trimming and J lost 8 bases; unmatched junction nucleotides: 10. Looked up from germline, CDR1 is SNHLY and CDR2 is FYNNEI.

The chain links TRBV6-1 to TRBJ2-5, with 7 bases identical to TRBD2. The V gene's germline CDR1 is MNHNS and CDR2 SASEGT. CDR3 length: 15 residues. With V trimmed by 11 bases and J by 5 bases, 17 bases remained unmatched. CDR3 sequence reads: CAGSRLAHPRETQYF. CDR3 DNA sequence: TGTGCCGGCTCCAGACTAGCTCATCCCCGGGAGACCCAGTACTTC.

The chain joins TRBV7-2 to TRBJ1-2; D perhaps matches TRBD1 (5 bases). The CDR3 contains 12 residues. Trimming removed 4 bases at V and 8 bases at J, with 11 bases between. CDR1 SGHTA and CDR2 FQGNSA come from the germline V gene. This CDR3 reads CASSYTGTGYTF. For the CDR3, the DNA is TGTGCCAGCAGCTACACAGGTACCGGCTACACCTTC.

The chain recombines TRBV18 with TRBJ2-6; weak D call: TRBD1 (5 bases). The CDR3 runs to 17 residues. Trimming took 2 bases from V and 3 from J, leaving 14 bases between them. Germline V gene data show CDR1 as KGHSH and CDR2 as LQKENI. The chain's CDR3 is CASSPSGLGGGANVLTF. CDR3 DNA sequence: TGTGCCAGCTCACCATCAGGGTTGGGCGGTGGGGCCAACGTCCTGACTTTC.

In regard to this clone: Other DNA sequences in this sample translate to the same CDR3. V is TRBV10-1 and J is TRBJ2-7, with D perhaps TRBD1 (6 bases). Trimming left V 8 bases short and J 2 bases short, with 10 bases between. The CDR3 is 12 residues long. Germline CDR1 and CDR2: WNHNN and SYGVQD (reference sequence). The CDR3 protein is CASGTGTYEQYF. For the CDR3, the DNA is TGCGCCAGCGGAACAGGGACCTACGAGCAGTACTTC.

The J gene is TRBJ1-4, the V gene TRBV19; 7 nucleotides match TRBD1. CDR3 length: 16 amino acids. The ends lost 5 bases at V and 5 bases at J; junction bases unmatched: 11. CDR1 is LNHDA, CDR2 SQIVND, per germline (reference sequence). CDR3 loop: CASSPYPGQSNEKLFF. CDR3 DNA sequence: TGTGCCAGTAGTCCTTATCCGGGACAGTCGAATGAAAAACTGTTTTTT.

CDR3 sequence: CASRLGRKNEQYF. For the CDR3, the DNA is TGTGCCAGCCGCCTGGGCAGGAAAAACGAGCAGTACTTC. The chain couples TRBV5-4 to TRBJ2-7, with D hard to call. The length of the CDR3 is 13 residues. Germline assignment: CDR1 SGHNT and CDR2 YYREEE (reference sequence). Trimming took off 7 bases at V and 5 bases at J, with 16 bases between the two ends.

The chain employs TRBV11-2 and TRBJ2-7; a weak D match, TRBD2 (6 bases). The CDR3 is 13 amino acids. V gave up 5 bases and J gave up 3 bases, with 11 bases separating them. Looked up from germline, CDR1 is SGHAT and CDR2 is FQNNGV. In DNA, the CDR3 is TGTGCCAGCAGCAAGGGAGGCGTCTACGAGCAGTACTTC. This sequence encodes CASSKGGVYEQYF.

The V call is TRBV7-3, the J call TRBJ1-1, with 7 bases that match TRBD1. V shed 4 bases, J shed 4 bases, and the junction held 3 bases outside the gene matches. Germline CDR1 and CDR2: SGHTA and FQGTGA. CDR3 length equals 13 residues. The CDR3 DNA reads TGTGCCAGCAGCTCTTCAGGGGGCACTGAAGCTTTCTTT. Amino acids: CASSSSGGTEAFF. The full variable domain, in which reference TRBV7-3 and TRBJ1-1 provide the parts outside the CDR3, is GAGVSQTPSNKVTEKGKYVELRCDPISGHTALYWYRQSLGQGPEFLIYFQGTGAADDSGLPNDRFFAVRPEGSVSTLKIQRTERGDSAVYLCASSSSGGTEAFFGQGTRLTVV.

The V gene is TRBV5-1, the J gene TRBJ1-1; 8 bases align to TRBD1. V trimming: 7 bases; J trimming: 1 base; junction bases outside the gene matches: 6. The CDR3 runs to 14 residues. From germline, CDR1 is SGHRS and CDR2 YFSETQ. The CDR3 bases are TGCGCCAGCTCACAGGGGGGGCGGAACACTGAAGCTTTCTTT. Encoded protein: CASSQGGRNTEAFF.

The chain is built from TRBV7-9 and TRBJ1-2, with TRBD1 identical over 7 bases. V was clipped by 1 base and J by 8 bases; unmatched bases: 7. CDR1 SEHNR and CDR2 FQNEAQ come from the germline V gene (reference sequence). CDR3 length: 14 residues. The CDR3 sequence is CASSLVSGGEGYTF. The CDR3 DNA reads TGTGCCAGCAGCTTAGTTTCAGGGGGTGAGGGCTACACCTTC.

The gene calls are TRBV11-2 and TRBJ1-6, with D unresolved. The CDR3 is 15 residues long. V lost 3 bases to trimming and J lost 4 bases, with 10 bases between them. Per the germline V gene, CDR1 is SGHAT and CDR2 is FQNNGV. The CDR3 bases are TGTGCCAGCAGCTTGAGGGTGGGTTATAATTCACCCCTCCACTTT. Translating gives CASSLRVGYNSPLHF. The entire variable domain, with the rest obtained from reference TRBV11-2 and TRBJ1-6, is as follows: EAGVAQSPRYKIIEKRQSVAFWCNPISGHATLYWYQQILGQGPKLLIQFQNNGVVDDSQLPKDRFSAERLKGVDSTLKIQPAKLEDSAVYLCASSLRVGYNSPLHFGNGTRLTVT.

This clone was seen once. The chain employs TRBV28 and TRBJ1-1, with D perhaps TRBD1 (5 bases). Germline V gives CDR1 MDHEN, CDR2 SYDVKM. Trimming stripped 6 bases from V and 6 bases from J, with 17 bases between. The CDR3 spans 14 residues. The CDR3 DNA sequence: TGTGCCAGCAGCATCAGGGTGGGGGGTTCTGAAGCTTTCTTT. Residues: CASSIRVGGSEAFF.